This entry features one TCR beta chain sequence. V was shortened by 1 base and J by 7 bases, with 16 bases between the two germline ends. The CDR3 runs to 15 residues. Per germline, CDR1 MNHNS and CDR2 SASEGT. How the authors handled the data: Reference gene primer amplification in the assay estimated nucleated cell counts. Method: immunoSEQ multiplex PCR; TCRdb's copy keeps in-frame clones and lacks some. For V, J and clone size, that table is used; D and trimming come from the DNA. Of hundreds of thousands of clones in the sample, around 86% were seen once. This record comes from a study of blood T cell repertoires in COVID-19. Study-wide context: Samples of COVID-19 (acute and convalescent) were obtained from the United States, Italy and Spain.

Participants, roughly 18 to 90 years old, spanned fewer than 25 US areas. This chain joins TRBV6-1 and TRBJ2-5; a possible D gene is TRBD1 (5 bases). Sequences were obtained from PBMCs or T cells enriched from blood (not recorded which). The source is a woman aged 45 to 65 who had recovered from COVID-19. This CDR3 reads CASSEVGRWQGTQYF. For the CDR3, the DNA is TGTGCCAGCAGTGAAGTGGGTCGTTGGCAGGGGACCCAGTACTTC.